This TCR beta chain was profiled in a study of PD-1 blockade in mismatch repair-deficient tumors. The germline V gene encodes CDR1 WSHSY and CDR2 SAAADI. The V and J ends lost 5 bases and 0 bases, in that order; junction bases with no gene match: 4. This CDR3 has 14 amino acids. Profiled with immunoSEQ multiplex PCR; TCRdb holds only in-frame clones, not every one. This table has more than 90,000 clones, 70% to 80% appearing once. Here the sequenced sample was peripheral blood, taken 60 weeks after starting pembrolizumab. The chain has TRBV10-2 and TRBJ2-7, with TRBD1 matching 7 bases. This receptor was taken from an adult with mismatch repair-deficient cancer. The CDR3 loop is CASSRGQSSYEQYF. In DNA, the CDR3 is TGCGCCAGCAGTCGGGGACAGAGCTCCTACGAGCAGTACTTC.